This entry lists 19 T cell receptor beta chains sequenced from one sample in a study of identical twins. TCRdb re-derived calls from the 5' RACE reads in MiXCR, one entry per CDR3 protein. This table holds 200,000 to 300,000 distinct CDR3 sequences, about 10% found once. Sequencing was done on a sample of memory T cells sorted from blood. Every receptor here comes from a man in his fifties or sixties in good health.

This sequence joins TRBV2 and TRBJ2-6; no definite D call. The germline V gene has CDR1 SNHLY and CDR2 FYNNEI. This CDR3 contains 16 residues. V was trimmed by 7 bases and J by 4 bases, leaving 17 bases between them. This CDR3 is CASIHDFLSGANVLTF. DNA for the CDR3: TGTGCCAGCATCCACGACTTCTTGTCGGGGGCCAACGTCCTGACTTTC. The entire variable domain, with the rest obtained from reference TRBV2 and TRBJ2-6, is as follows: EPEVTQTPSHQVTQMGQEVILRCVPISNHLYFYWYRQILGQKVEFLVSFYNNEISEKSEIFDDQFSVERPDGSNFTLKIRSTKLEDSAMYFCASIHDFLSGANVLTFGAGSRLTVL.

This clonotype was seen a handful of times. J is TRBJ2-7 and V is TRBV4-2, with 11 nucleotides matching TRBD2. Germline CDR1 and CDR2: LGHNA and YNFKEQ. The J segment lost 4 bases and the V segment lost 1 base, leaving 6 bases of the junction unmatched. The CDR3 is 16 amino acids. CDR3 sequence reads: CASSQGYSGGAYEQYF. The CDR3 DNA reads as TGTGCCAGCAGCCAAGGTTATAGCGGGGGGGCTTACGAGCAGTACTTC.

The chain couples TRBV4-3 to TRBJ2-7, with 8 bases identical to TRBD1. The CDR3 consists of 15 residues. In germline, CDR1 is LGHNA, CDR2 YSLEER. The trim removed 1 base at V and 7 bases at J, leaving 9 bases unmatched. The DNA for the CDR3 is TGCGCCAGCAGCCAAGGAAGGGCAGGGGGCAGGGAGCAGTACTTC. Protein product: CASSQGRAGGREQYF.

This chain connects TRBV2 to TRBJ2-7; the match to TRBD2 covers 12 bases. Germline V gene sequence: CDR1 SNHLY, CDR2 FYNNEI. V lost 6 bases, J lost 6 bases, and 18 bases stayed unmatched. This CDR3 is 18 amino acids long. In DNA, the CDR3 is TGTGCCAGCAGCGGAAGTGTACTAGCGGGGGGAAAATTGACCGAGCAGTACTTC. Translating it yields CASSGSVLAGGKLTEQYF.

This clonotype was detected ten times or more. This chain links TRBV20-1 with TRBJ1-5; perhaps TRBD1 as D (6 bases). The CDR3 loop spans 14 amino acids. Between the trimmed V and J ends, which lost 3 bases and 2 bases, there was a span of 11 bases. Looked up from germline, CDR1 is DFQATT and CDR2 is SNEGSKA (reference sequence). This chain's CDR3 is CSARPPGGNQPQHF. CDR3 coding DNA: TGCAGTGCTAGGCCCCCAGGGGGCAATCAGCCCCAGCATTTT.

This clonotype was detected a few times. The rearrangement uses TRBV7-8 and TRBJ2-1, with 12 bases matching TRBD2. With 0 bases clipped from V and 6 bases from J, the junction kept 3 bases outside the gene matches. From germline, CDR1 is SGHVS and CDR2 FQNEAQ. The CDR3 is 16 amino acids. CDR3 bases: TGTGCCAGCAGCTTAGCTATGACTAGCGGGGGCAATGAGCAGTTCTTC. Translated: CASSLAMTSGGNEQFF.

The chain uses TRBV18 and TRBJ2-6; D might be TRBD1 (5 bases). Trimming pared 3 bases from V and 4 bases from J, leaving 13 bases between. The germline gives CDR1 KGHSH, CDR2 LQKENI. The CDR3 has 16 amino acids. The CDR3 region has the DNA TGTGCCAGCTCACCGATGGACAAATACGGGGCCAACGTCCTGACTTTC. Translated, it gives CASSPMDKYGANVLTF.

As to this clonotype: One base away lies a much larger clone, so this may be a sequencing read error. J is TRBJ2-1 and V is TRBV11-3; tentative D call: TRBD2 (7 bases). The CDR3 consists of 15 residues. Germline assignment: CDR1 SGHNT and CDR2 YENEEA. CDR3 bases: TGTGCCAACAGCACCCGCTTAGGGGGGGCCAATGAGCAGTTCTTC. This sequence encodes CANSTRLGGANEQFF.

This clonotype was found many times. This rearrangement joins TRBV29-1 to TRBJ1-5; unclear D gene. Germline V lookup: CDR1 SQVTM, CDR2 ANQGSEA. The CDR3 is made up of 14 amino acids. V lost 4 bases and J lost 7, with 17 bases in between. The CDR3 bases are TGCAGCGTTGCCCGAGCAGGCGTCGGACAGCCCCAGCATTTT. Translated, it gives CSVARAGVGQPQHF.

The chain has TRBV19 and TRBJ1-6; the D gene is possibly TRBD1 (5 bases). Trimming removed 6 bases at V and 7 bases at J, with 16 bases between. CDR3 length: 15 amino acids. The germline V gene has CDR1 LNHDA and CDR2 SQIVND (reference sequence). In nucleotides, the CDR3 is TGTGCCAGTAGGGGTGACCTACGGGGGAATTCACCCCTCCACTTT. It translates to CASRGDLRGNSPLHF.

In this sample, this clonotype turned up a few times. V is TRBV12-3 or TRBV12-4 and J is TRBJ2-7; 11 bases align to TRBD1. The CDR3 totals 15 residues. Trimming cost V 6 bases and J 6 bases; bases outside gene matches: 10. CDR3 in DNA: TGTGCCAGCAGCAGGAGGGACAGGGGGTATTCCGAGCAGTACTTC. Protein product: CASSRRDRGYSEQYF.

V and J are TRBV12-3 or TRBV12-4 and TRBJ2-3, with TRBD1 as a possible D gene (6 bases). The CDR3 length is 14 residues. Between the trimmed V and J ends, which lost 2 bases and 2 bases, there was a span of 8 bases. The CDR3 spells CASSLWGPTDTQYF. In DNA form, the CDR3 reads TGTGCCAGCAGTTTATGGGGGCCCACAGATACGCAGTATTTT.

The V gene is TRBV20-1, the J gene TRBJ2-3, with a weak D call TRBD2 (6 bases). This CDR3 has 14 amino acids. The V and J ends lost 5 bases and 4 bases respectively, with 16 bases between them. The V gene's germline CDR1 is DFQATT and CDR2 SNEGSKA (reference sequence). The CDR3 protein is CSAYRSGLPDTQYF. Here the CDR3 DNA reads TGCAGTGCTTACCGGTCGGGACTCCCAGATACGCAGTATTTT.

This clonotype was recorded at least ten times. This chain joins TRBV12-3 or TRBV12-4 and TRBJ2-5, with 7 bases that match TRBD2. The CDR3 runs to 15 residues. Trimming at V came to 5 bases and at J to 5 bases, leaving 11 bases not matched to a gene. CDR3 in amino acids: CASSPRSGRGETQYF. In DNA, the CDR3 is TGTGCCAGCAGTCCTAGGAGCGGGCGGGGGGAGACCCAGTACTTC.

This clonotype was recorded at least ten times. This chain connects TRBV24-1 to TRBJ2-5; D ambiguous. This CDR3 region has 20 residues. Trimming removed 2 bases from V and 1 base from J, with 25 bases in between. Germline V gives CDR1 KGHDR, CDR2 SFDVKD. CDR3 sequence: CATSDSFSGRLTSFQETQYF. The CDR3 DNA reads as TGTGCCACCAGTGATTCGTTTAGTGGGCGGCTTACAAGTTTCCAAGAGACCCAGTACTTC.

The V gene is TRBV27, the J gene TRBJ1-5, with D perhaps TRBD1 (6 bases). Germline V gene sequence: CDR1 MNHEY, CDR2 SMNVEV (reference sequence). V gave up 6 bases and J gave up 4 bases, with 13 bases separating them. There are 14 residues in the CDR3. This CDR3 reads CASSNWGANQPQHF. The CDR3, as DNA: TGTGCCAGCAGCAACTGGGGGGCGAATCAGCCCCAGCATTTT.

This clonotype was found many times. The chain couples TRBV11-1 to TRBJ2-1; TRBD2 matches 9 bases. Germline CDR1 SGHAT, CDR2 FQDESV (reference sequence). The CDR3 spans 16 residues. V was clipped by 1 base and J by 5 bases; unmatched bases: 6. CDR3 in amino acids: CASSLVLPSGNNEQFF. The CDR3 DNA is TGTGCCAGCAGCTTAGTCCTGCCTAGCGGGAACAATGAGCAGTTCTTC.

This clonotype was recorded at least ten times. This sequence joins TRBV5-5 and TRBJ2-5, with D possibly matching TRBD1 (6 bases). CDR3 length: 15 residues. Trimming took off 3 bases at V and 2 bases at J, with 14 bases between the two ends. CDR1 is SGHKS, CDR2 YYEKEE, per germline (reference sequence). In nucleotides, the CDR3 is TGTGCCAGCAGCTCCCTGGGACACCAACAAGAGACCCAGTACTTC. It specifies CASSSLGHQQETQYF.

This clonotype was found many times. This chain's CDR3 is CASSQDFSGRPDEQFF. The CDR3 DNA follows: TGCGCCAGCAGCCAAGATTTCAGCGGGAGGCCCGATGAGCAGTTCTTC. The rearrangement links TRBV4-3 to TRBJ2-1; 9 bases match TRBD2. This CDR3 is 16 amino acids long. In germline, CDR1 is LGHNA, CDR2 YSLEER. The trim removed 0 bases at V and 8 bases at J, leaving 8 bases unmatched.